The clone carrying this TCR beta chain was detected only once. Its antigen remains unknown. These data are taken from a study of T cells in Graves' hyperthyroidism and ophthalmopathy. The overall study: Before any treatment, at initial diagnosis, peripheral blood was collected.

Whole-study results and caveats: Ophthalmopathy, which appeared later, was predicted by the model a median about 6 months before onset. In blood, most of the thyroid clonotypes expanded above 0.001 were also present.

Amplification targeted TCR beta CDR3 regions from RNA transcripts. The TCR CDR3 was amplified in a first-round RT-PCR using the HTBI primer set. TCRdb passed the multiplex PCR reads through MiXCR, listing each CDR3 protein once. The data contain hundreds of thousands of distinct CDR3 sequences, 11% to 15% of them singletons. Trimming cost V 6 bases and J 8 bases; bases outside gene matches: 9. Germline CDR1 reads SEHNR; CDR2 reads FQNEAQ (reference sequence). This CDR3 comprises 14 residues. The specimen was blood. The source of this sequence is a woman under 30 with Graves' hyperthyroidism. This sequence joins TRBV7-9 and TRBJ1-4, with 7 bases matching TRBD1. CDR3 in DNA: TGTGCCAGCAGTCCACAGGGGAGGAGGGAAAAACTGTTTTTT. Its translation is CASSPQGRREKLFF.